The present TCR beta chain was sequenced within a study of Graves' ophthalmopathy and Graves' hyperthyroidism. The TCR beta CDR3 regions underwent amplification from RNA transcripts. HTBI-primed first-round RT-PCR preceded second-round multiplex PCR. Each CDR3 protein gets one entry after TCRdb re-called the multiplex PCR reads with MiXCR. This table holds approximately 700,000 distinct CDR3 sequences, 40% found once. The CDR3 length is 13 residues. The germline V gene has CDR1 SEHNR and CDR2 FQNEAQ (reference sequence). V lost 4 bases, J lost 7 bases, and 13 bases lay in between. This clonotype has ten or more counts. Its antigen is not known. Overall study results and limits: With about 88% sensitivity and around 80% specificity, a 13-signature model separated ophthalmopathy from stable hyperthyroidism.

The authors used Ficoll-Paque density gradient centrifugation to separate PBMCs. The input was more than 8 ml of fresh peripheral blood. Sequences were obtained from peripheral blood. The clonotype comes from an adult man with Graves' ophthalmopathy. J is TRBJ1-2 and V is TRBV7-9; no clear D. The DNA of the CDR3 is TGTGCCAGCAGCTCGCATGGGTTCCGTGGCTACACCTTC. This sequence encodes CASSSHGFRGYTF.